This T cell receptor beta chain comes out of a study of CD8 T cells in ankylosing spondylitis. This CDR3 has 15 residues. V shed 6 bases and J 0 bases; nucleotides not matched to a gene: 5. Germline CDR1 is SQVTM and CDR2 is ANQGSEA. Making use of molecular barcodes, quantitative 5'-RACE generated TCR beta libraries. One entry per CDR3 protein, called by TCRdb with MiXCR from the 5' RACE reads. The sample includes 400,000 or so distinct CDR3 sequences, roughly 26% seen only once; the top ten take roughly 1%. This clonotype was recorded many times. Its target is unknown. General study points: Disease-associated clones were CD8+ and fairly uncommon in peripheral blood. Enrichment of disease-linked clones was reportedly significant in matched ankylosing spondylitis synovial fluid. Existing reports had already noted some motif variants in reactive arthritis synovial fluid and blood. Seven or eight highly homologous variants made up a TCR beta motif, and this motif appeared characteristic of ankylosing spondylitis blood.

The clonotype originates from a male donor with ankylosing spondylitis. The sequenced material came from blood, either unsorted or a sorted T cell fraction (not recorded which). The J gene is TRBJ2-3, the V gene TRBV29-1; 11 bases are a match to TRBD1. The CDR3 DNA is TGCAGCGTGGGACAGGGGGTAATCAGCACAGATACGCAGTATTTT. Residues: CSVGQGVISTDTQYF.